A single sample is the source of the 20 T cell receptor beta chains below, sequenced in a study of blood T cell repertoires in COVID-19 (dated by TCRdb to 2018 to 2021). Receptor libraries were prepared by the immunoSEQ multiplex PCR assay. TCRdb retrieved this table from immuneACCESS and kept in-frame rearrangements only. Not all clones are present; in checked studies, unresolved V genes account for under half, and no reason is known for the remainder. Across this sample there are around 160,000 clones, with 85% to 90% seen only once. The ten largest account for about 2.1% of the sample. The specimen was peripheral blood. These receptors originate from a human donor in a cohort sampled during active COVID-19.

Here the CDR3 reads CASSYNRGGTEAFF. CDR3 nucleotide sequence: TGTGCCAGCAGTTACAATAGGGGGGGTACTGAAGCTTTCTTT. The chain carries TRBV6-5 and TRBJ1-1, with TRBD1 as a possible D gene (6 bases). Trimming removed 2 bases from V and 5 bases from J, with 12 bases in between. The germline CDR1 and CDR2 sequences are MNHEY and SVGAGI. The CDR3 extends over 14 amino acids.

The rearrangement uses TRBV7-9 and TRBJ2-1, with 9 bases lining up with TRBD2. V trimming: 5 bases; J trimming: 1 base; junction bases outside the gene matches: 12. Germline V lookup: CDR1 SEHNR, CDR2 FQNEAQ (reference sequence). CDR3 length: 18 residues. The CDR3 region has the DNA TGTGCCAGCAGCCCAGTGGGGTTGACTAGCGGTTCCTACAATGAGCAGTTCTTC. Amino acids: CASSPVGLTSGSYNEQFF.

This clone has more than one count but fewer than ten. V usage is TRBV3-1 (or the pseudogene TRBV3-2) and J usage is TRBJ2-3, with 7 bases lining up with TRBD2. CDR1 is LGHDT and CDR2 is YNNKEL in the germline V gene (reference sequence). The J segment lost 1 base and the V segment lost 2 bases, leaving 12 bases of the junction unmatched. This CDR3 contains 18 residues. CDR3 amino acids: CASSQRKIGRSGTDTQYF. CDR3 DNA: TGTGCCAGCAGCCAACGGAAGATCGGGAGGTCAGGCACAGATACGCAGTATTTT.

The V and J genes are TRBV9 and TRBJ1-1; 8 nucleotides agree with TRBD1. Germline CDR1 SGDLS, CDR2 YYNGEE. V trimming: 0 bases; J trimming: 1 base; junction bases outside the gene matches: 5. This CDR3 spans 16 amino acids. The CDR3 nucleotides are TGTGCCAGCAGCGTAGCCCCGGACAGGGCGAACACTGAAGCTTTCTTT. Translated: CASSVAPDRANTEAFF.

CDR3 nucleotides: TGTGCCAGCTGGGGAGGCTCCTACAATGAGCAGTTCTTC. This translates into CASWGGSYNEQFF. The V call is TRBV28, the J call TRBJ2-1; a weak D match, TRBD2 (6 bases). This CDR3 has 13 residues. Per germline, CDR1 MDHEN and CDR2 SYDVKM. Trimming shortened V by 8 bases and J by 0 bases, and 8 bases separated the two germline ends.

The chain recombines TRBV6-5 with TRBJ2-1, with a weak D call TRBD2 (5 bases). V shed 5 bases and J shed 10 bases, with 9 bases lying between them. The CDR3 length is 11 residues. Looked up from germline, CDR1 is MNHEY and CDR2 is SVGAGI. The CDR3: CASSPGWEQFF. DNA of the CDR3: TGTGCCAGCAGTCCGGGGTGGGAGCAGTTCTTC.

The chain employs TRBV6-5 and TRBJ1-5, with 9 positions matching TRBD1. The germline gives CDR1 MNHEY, CDR2 SVGAGI. With V trimmed by 5 bases and J by 9 bases, 8 bases remained unmatched. The CDR3 extends over 14 amino acids. CDR3 loop: CASSPDRGGGPQHF. In DNA, the CDR3 is TGTGCCAGCAGTCCGGACAGGGGAGGGGGGCCCCAGCATTTT.

Details on this clone: The same CDR3 also results from other DNA sequences found in this sample. The chain is built from TRBV19 and TRBJ1-1; 7 bases fit TRBD1. The CDR3 totals 13 residues. CDR1 and CDR2 from the germline V gene are LNHDA and SQIVND (reference sequence). The J segment lost 3 bases and the V segment lost 4 bases, leaving 2 bases of the junction unmatched. The CDR3 nucleotides are TGTGCCAGTAGTAGTACAGGGGACACTGAAGCTTTCTTT. Its translation is CASSSTGDTEAFF.

The J gene is TRBJ1-2, the V gene TRBV2; possibly TRBD1 for D (6 bases). The V end lost 4 bases, the J end lost 6 bases, and 18 bases lay between the germline ends. Germline V gene lookup returns CDR1 SNHLY and CDR2 FYNNEI. CDR3 length: 15 residues. In DNA, the CDR3 is TGTGCCAGCAGTGCGTCCCAACAGGGATTGGATGGCTACACCTTC. It is translated as CASSASQQGLDGYTF.

The CDR3 DNA reads as TGTGCCAGTACCCAATGGGGGGGCAGGGAAGACACCGGGGAGCTGTTTTTT. Protein product: CASTQWGGREDTGELFF. The rearrangement joins TRBV19 to TRBJ2-2, with a weak D call TRBD2 (7 bases). V was shortened by 7 bases and J by 3 bases, with 21 bases between the two germline ends. This CDR3 spans 17 amino acids. The germline V gene has CDR1 LNHDA and CDR2 SQIVND (reference sequence).

The chain uses TRBV7-2 and TRBJ2-1, with D possibly being TRBD2 (7 bases). V was clipped by 2 bases and J by 6 bases, with 14 bases between them. The CDR3 has 15 amino acids. Germline assignment: CDR1 SGHTA and CDR2 FQGNSA. CDR3 nucleotides: TGTGCCAGCAGCTTAAGGGGGGGGGCATTCAATGAGCAGTTCTTC. It yields the protein CASSLRGGAFNEQFF.

This chain joins TRBV4-1 and TRBJ2-1; D uncertain. V was clipped by 3 bases and J by 8 bases, with 8 bases between them. CDR1 is MGHRA, CDR2 YSYEKL, per germline. The CDR3 extends over 12 amino acids. CDR3 protein: CASSQTFDEQFF. In nucleotides, the CDR3 is TGCGCCAGCAGCCAGACTTTCGATGAGCAGTTCTTC.

The rearrangement uses TRBV19 and TRBJ1-1; TRBD1 might be the D (5 bases). Germline assignment: CDR1 LNHDA and CDR2 SQIVND (reference sequence). The CDR3 runs to 12 residues. V was shortened by 3 bases and J by 9 bases, with 11 bases between the two germline ends. CDR3 amino acids: CASSIVQGKAFF. In nucleotides, the CDR3 is TGTGCCAGTAGTATTGTCCAGGGCAAAGCTTTCTTT.

The count of this clone is one. The gene calls are TRBV5-4 and TRBJ2-1; D might be TRBD1 (5 bases). The CDR3 has 13 amino acids. In germline, CDR1 is SGHNT, CDR2 YYREEE (reference sequence). Trimming removed 1 base from V and 4 bases from J, with 6 bases in between. CDR3 loop: CASSLQGYNEQFF. In DNA, the CDR3 is TGTGCCAGCAGCTTGCAGGGTTACAATGAGCAGTTCTTC. The full variable domain, its missing parts supplied by reference TRBV5-4 and TRBJ2-1, is ETGVTQSPTHLIKTRGQQVTLRCSSQSGHNTVSWYQQALGQGPQFIFQYYREEENGRGNFPPRFSGLQFPNYSSELNVNALELDDSALYLCASSLQGYNEQFFGPGTRLTVL.

V and J are TRBV3-1 (or the pseudogene TRBV3-2) and TRBJ1-4; D uncertain. Germline CDR1 reads LGHDT; CDR2 reads YNNKEL (reference sequence). CDR3 length: 17 amino acids. Trimming removed 1 base at V and 5 bases at J, with 17 bases between. CDR3 DNA: TGTGCCAGCAGCCAAGTTCACGAGGAGGGATACAATGAAAAACTGTTTTTT. This gives the protein CASSQVHEEGYNEKLFF.

This rearrangement joins TRBV5-1 to TRBJ1-3; TRBD1 is a possible D gene (6 bases). Per the germline V gene, CDR1 is SGHRS and CDR2 is YFSETQ. The CDR3 extends over 15 amino acids. Trimming left V 3 bases short and J 0 bases short, with 10 bases between. CDR3 residues: CASSWGQGSGNTIYF. DNA for the CDR3: TGCGCCAGCAGCTGGGGGCAGGGCTCTGGAAACACCATATATTTT.

This clone was seen once. This chain uses TRBV5-1 with TRBJ2-3; D is unclear. CDR1 and CDR2 (germline): SGHRS, YFSETQ. Trimming took 5 bases from V and 5 from J, leaving 12 bases between them. There are 13 residues in the CDR3. The CDR3 DNA reads TGCGCCAGCAGACTGTCCCCTGGAGATACGCAGTATTTT. Protein: CASRLSPGDTQYF.

In this sample, this clone turned up once. The chain employs TRBV14 and TRBJ2-2; D gene unclear. Trimming cost V 6 bases and J 6 bases, with 11 bases left between them. CDR3 length equals 13 residues. Germline-derived CDR1 and CDR2 are SGHDN and FVKESK. CDR3 protein: CASSPGSAGELFF. In nucleotides, the CDR3 is TGTGCCAGCAGTCCCGGTTCGGCCGGGGAGCTGTTTTTT.

In its sample, this clone was seen a few times. The chain links TRBV6-2 or TRBV6-3 to TRBJ2-7; TRBD2 matches 11 bases. Trimming removed 1 base from V and 4 bases from J; junction bases left unmatched: 6. CDR1 and CDR2 (germline): MNHEY, SVGEGT. The CDR3 is made up of 16 amino acids. CDR3 sequence (DNA): TGTGCCAGCAGTTACTGGGGTAGCGGGGGGGCTTACGAGCAGTACTTC. Translated, it gives CASSYWGSGGAYEQYF.

CDR3 nucleotides: TGTGCCAGCAGTTTTTCGACAGGGGCTTTCTTT. Translated: CASSFSTGAFF. This chain joins TRBV12-3 or TRBV12-4 and TRBJ1-1; 7 bases fit TRBD1. CDR3 length: 11 residues. Germline trimming cut 3 bases from V and 11 bases from J; bases unmatched to any gene: 3.